A single T cell receptor beta chain is shown here with its context. In making diagnoses, clinical symptoms, serum thyroxine and TRAb, thyroid ultrasound and orbital computed tomography were all used. This specimen belongs to a study of T cells in Graves' hyperthyroidism and ophthalmopathy. Authors of the study amplified TCR beta CDR3 regions from RNA transcripts. The TCR CDR3 first-round RT-PCR relied on the HTBI primer set. TCRdb reprocessed the multiplex PCR reads via MiXCR and lists one record per CDR3 protein. The sample carries 750,000 to 950,000 distinct CDR3 sequences, over 35% recorded once. The length of the CDR3 is 16 residues. Germline values: CDR1 LGHNA, CDR2 YNFKEQ. V was pared by 2 bases and J by 5 bases, with 11 bases of the junction left unmatched.

Sequencing was performed on blood. The chain has TRBV4-2 and TRBJ2-7; TRBD1 agrees at 8 bases. The receptor's source is a man aged 18 to 30 with Graves' hyperthyroidism. The CDR3 spells CASSQPEGRGQNEQYF. CDR3 bases: TGTGCCAGCAGCCAACCTGAAGGCAGGGGGCAAAACGAGCAGTACTTC.